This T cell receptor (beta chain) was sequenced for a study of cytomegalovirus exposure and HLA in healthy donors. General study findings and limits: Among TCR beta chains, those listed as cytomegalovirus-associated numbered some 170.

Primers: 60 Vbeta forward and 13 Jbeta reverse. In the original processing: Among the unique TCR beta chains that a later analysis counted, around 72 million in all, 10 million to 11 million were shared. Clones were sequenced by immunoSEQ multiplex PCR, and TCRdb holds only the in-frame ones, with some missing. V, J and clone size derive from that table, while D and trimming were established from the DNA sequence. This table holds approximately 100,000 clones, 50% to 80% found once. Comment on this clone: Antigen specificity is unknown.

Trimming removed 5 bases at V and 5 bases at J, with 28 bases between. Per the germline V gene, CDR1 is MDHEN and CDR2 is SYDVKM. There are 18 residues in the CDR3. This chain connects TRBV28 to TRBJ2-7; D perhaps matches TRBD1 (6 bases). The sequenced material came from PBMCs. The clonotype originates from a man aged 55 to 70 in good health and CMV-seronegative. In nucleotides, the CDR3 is TGTGCCAGCAGTGGCACGGGCAGGGGCCTCCCGGTTGGGGACGAGCAGTACTTC. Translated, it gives CASSGTGRGLPVGDEQYF. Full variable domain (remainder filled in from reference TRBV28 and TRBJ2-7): DVKVTQSSRYLVKRTGEKVFLECVQDMDHENMFWYRQDPGLGLRLIYFSYDVKMKEKGDIPEGYSVSREKKERFSLILESASTNQTSMYLCASSGTGRGLPVGDEQYFGPGTRLTVT.